The clone carrying this T cell receptor beta chain came up many times. What it binds is not known. These data come from a study of blood T cells in healthy people across ages. Alongside a J-beta primer mix, a sample-barcoded 5' primer served in a second PCR lasting 7 to 11 cycles. CDR3-containing paired-end reads numbering at least 3 million came from each sample. A single record per CDR3 protein comes from TCRdb applying MiXCR to the 5' RACE reads. The sample gives about 640,000 distinct CDR3 sequences, roughly 31% of which show up once; approximately 15% is in the top ten. Study outcomes and limitations: It was held that the diversity estimates obtained from one million T cells were underestimates.

The V end lost 4 bases, the J end lost 1 base, and 14 bases lay between the germline ends. This CDR3 has 15 amino acids. Germline V gene sequence: CDR1 LGHDT, CDR2 YNNKEL (reference sequence). This clonotype was sampled from a woman older than 75 in good health. The sample consisted of blood. The genes are TRBV3-1 and TRBJ2-7, with D hard to call. CDR3 nucleotide sequence: TGTGCCAGCAGCCGGGGTGGTGACAATTCCTACGAGCAGTACTTC. Protein: CASSRGGDNSYEQYF.